These 7 T cell receptor beta chains came from one sample sequenced in a study of blood T cell repertoires in COVID-19. Libraries were prepared by immunoSEQ multiplex PCR; TCRdb keeps only in-frame clonotypes and omits some of them. Here the sample spans about 230,000 clones, just under 90% being singletons. Sequenced sample: PBMCs or T cells enriched from blood (not recorded which). These TCRs come from a woman in her 30s with acute COVID-19.

This clone was observed once. The chain joins TRBV18 to TRBJ1-1, with TRBD1 matching 10 bases. The ends lost 1 base at V and 4 bases at J; junction bases unmatched: 3. The germline V gene has CDR1 KGHSH and CDR2 LQKENI. This CDR3 region has 15 residues. In nucleotides, the CDR3 is TGTGCCAGCTCACCACGGACAGGGGGGAGCACTGAAGCTTTCTTT. This sequence encodes CASSPRTGGSTEAFF.

The chain couples TRBV9 to TRBJ2-5, with D possibly being TRBD2 (5 bases). The CDR3 consists of 17 residues. Germline CDR1 is SGDLS and CDR2 is YYNGEE. V lost 1 base and J lost 5, with 21 bases in between. CDR3 in amino acids: CASSVNWAKAGVETQYF. The CDR3 DNA sequence: TGTGCCAGCAGCGTAAATTGGGCCAAGGCGGGCGTGGAGACCCAGTACTTC.

This clone was found once. The chain couples TRBV11-1 to TRBJ2-7; 8 bases align to TRBD1. V shed 8 bases, J shed 7 bases, and the junction held 7 bases outside the gene matches. The CDR3 loop spans 12 amino acids. Germline V CDR1 and CDR2: SGHAT, FQDESV (reference sequence). The CDR3 loop is CASSDREREQYF. The CDR3 nucleotides are TGTGCCAGCTCGGACAGGGAACGTGAGCAGTACTTC.

The chain combines TRBV5-1 with TRBJ2-1; 7 nucleotides agree with TRBD1. The V segment lost 4 bases and the J segment 4 bases; nucleotides outside the gene matches: 5. Germline V gene sequence: CDR1 SGHRS, CDR2 YFSETQ. This CDR3 spans 14 amino acids. CDR3 nucleotide sequence: TGCGCCAGCAGCCCTGGACAGGAGTACAATGAGCAGTTCTTC. This codes for CASSPGQEYNEQFF.

With respect to this clone: The final CDR3 position lacks the conserved phenylalanine or tryptophan, pointing to a likely read error. Because the CDR3's place on the DNA is in doubt, the DNA is left out and the CDR3 is given as listed by TCRdb. The V gene is TRBV30, the J gene TRBJ1-2; the DNA was not compared with TRBD1, the D call given in the table. Germline V gives CDR1 GTSNPN, CDR2 SVGIG (reference sequence). Including both end residues, the CDR3 is 11 amino acids long. This chain's CDR3 is CAWRDIAKTLI.

The rearrangement joins TRBV10-3 to TRBJ2-7; 8 bases map to TRBD1. This CDR3 spans 11 amino acids. The trim removed 10 bases at V and 6 bases at J, leaving 5 bases unmatched. The germline V gene encodes CDR1 ENHRY and CDR2 SYGVKD. This CDR3 reads CATRTGFEQYF. CDR3 nucleotide sequence: TGTGCCACAAGGACAGGGTTCGAGCAGTACTTC.

This clone was picked up a small number of times. This chain's CDR3 is CASSSGGSEAFF. In DNA form, the CDR3 reads TGCGCCAGCAGCTCAGGGGGCTCTGAAGCTTTCTTT. The chain links TRBV5-1 to TRBJ1-1, with 8 bases that match TRBD1. CDR1 is SGHRS, CDR2 YFSETQ, per germline. This CDR3 has 12 amino acids. V was pared by 3 bases and J by 6 bases, with 1 base of the junction left unmatched.